Shown below are 25 T cell receptor beta chains from a single sample sequenced in a study of sequential checkpoint blockade in melanoma. The data were produced by immunoSEQ multiplex PCR, yet TCRdb's version contains in-frame clones alone and is incomplete. The sample holds some 15,000 clones; around 70% are singletons and the top ten take around 25%. Treatment in this sample: randomized to nivolumab then ipilimumab (arm A) or the reverse (arm B). The sample consisted of CD8+ T cells sorted from blood (inferred from file names), taken from a patient given nivolumab and ipilimumab in sequence. The source of these receptors is a human donor with melanoma.

By share, this clone ranks as medium-sized (0.01 to 0.1%). V gene TRBV7-9 combines with J gene TRBJ2-7, with 14 bases that match TRBD2. Per germline, CDR1 SEHNR and CDR2 FQNEAQ (reference sequence). The CDR3 is 18 residues long. J was trimmed by 0 bases and V by 5 bases; bases with no gene match: 9. The CDR3 sequence: CASSPVGLAGVASYEQYF. The CDR3 nucleotides read TGTGCCAGCAGCCCCGTGGGACTAGCGGGAGTGGCCTCCTACGAGCAGTACTTC. Together with reference TRBV7-9 and TRBJ2-7, the CDR3 gives the full variable domain: DTGVSQNPRHKITKRGQNVTFRCDPISEHNRLYWYRQTLGQGPEFLTYFQNEAQLEKSRLLSDRFSAERPKGSFSTLEIQRTEQGDSAMYLCASSPVGLAGVASYEQYFGPGTRLTVT.

This chain connects TRBV6-5 to TRBJ2-2, with TRBD2 as a possible D gene (5 bases). Trimming removed 2 bases at V and 4 bases at J, with 14 bases between. Germline V gene lookup returns CDR1 MNHEY and CDR2 SVGAGI. The CDR3 length is 16 residues. The CDR3 region has the DNA TGTGCCAGCAGTTACGGGCCAGCGGTTGGCACCGGGGAGCTGTTTTTT. This sequence encodes CASSYGPAVGTGELFF.

The genes are TRBV18 and TRBJ1-4; D gene unclear. The CDR3 consists of 17 residues. Per germline, CDR1 KGHSH and CDR2 LQKENI. V dropped 3 bases and J dropped 2 bases, with 16 bases sitting between them. This CDR3 is CASSPEVWSYTNEKLFF. DNA for the CDR3: TGTGCCAGCTCACCGGAGGTTTGGAGTTACACTAATGAAAAACTGTTTTTT.

This clone was observed a single time. This chain links TRBV4-1 with TRBJ2-1; 7 nucleotides line up with TRBD2. The CDR3 length is 15 residues. Trimming removed 0 bases from V and 4 bases from J; junction bases left unmatched: 3. CDR1 is MGHRA, CDR2 YSYEKL, per germline. The CDR3 here is CASSQEGRDYNEQFF. The CDR3 DNA follows: TGCGCCAGCAGCCAAGAAGGGAGGGATTACAATGAGCAGTTCTTC.

V and J are TRBV7-9 and TRBJ1-2; D is perhaps TRBD1 (6 bases). CDR1 is SEHNR and CDR2 is FQNEAQ in the germline V gene (reference sequence). Trimming removed 4 bases at V and 0 bases at J, with 18 bases between. The CDR3 runs to 17 residues. The CDR3 loop reads CASSSGVRDRPNYGYTF. DNA of the CDR3: TGTGCCAGCAGCTCAGGGGTAAGGGACCGCCCTAACTATGGCTACACCTTC.

This rearrangement joins TRBV5-6 to TRBJ1-1; D possibly corresponds to TRBD1 (6 bases). In germline, CDR1 is SGHDT, CDR2 YYEEEE. This CDR3 comprises 15 residues. V lost 4 bases, J lost 2 bases, and 15 bases lay in between. The CDR3 nucleotides read TGTGCCAGCAGCCACGTGGGGGGGGGCAACACTGAAGCTTTCTTT. It yields the protein CASSHVGGGNTEAFF.

This chain links TRBV4-3 with TRBJ2-1, with a weak D call TRBD1 (6 bases). Germline V CDR1 and CDR2: LGHNA, YSLEER. V lost 1 base to trimming and J lost 8 bases, with 12 bases between them. The CDR3 is 14 amino acids. The chain's CDR3 is CASSQGQGGHEQFF. The CDR3 DNA sequence: TGCGCCAGCAGCCAAGGACAAGGGGGACATGAGCAGTTCTTC.

In this sample, this clone turned up a few times. The J gene is TRBJ1-1, the V gene TRBV7-2, with D unresolved. The V gene's germline CDR1 is SGHTA and CDR2 FQGNSA. V was shortened by 8 bases and J by 0 bases, with 7 bases between the two germline ends. The CDR3 contains 12 residues. The CDR3, as DNA: TGTGCCAGCTCTAATATGAACACTGAAGCTTTCTTT. It is translated as CASSNMNTEAFF.

The chain couples TRBV2 to TRBJ2-4, with D possibly matching TRBD1 (5 bases). Trimming cost V 3 bases and J 6 bases, with 12 bases left between them. The CDR3 totals 14 residues. CDR1 is SNHLY, CDR2 FYNNEI, per germline. The CDR3 spells CASSDRQGGNIQYF. The DNA of the CDR3 is TGTGCCAGCAGTGATCGGCAGGGCGGAAACATTCAGTACTTC.

This clone has a single count. The rearrangement uses TRBV2 and TRBJ1-2, with D possibly being TRBD1 (5 bases). Germline V lookup: CDR1 SNHLY, CDR2 FYNNEI. The CDR3 runs to 13 residues. Deletions cut 6 bases from V and 5 bases from J, with 13 bases between. The CDR3 region is CASSTPGGYGYTF. The DNA for the CDR3 is TGTGCCAGCAGCACCCCGGGGGGGTATGGCTACACCTTC.

The gene calls are TRBV30 and TRBJ2-7; D is unresolved. Trimming cost V 0 bases and J 6 bases, with 9 bases left between them. The CDR3 consists of 12 residues. Germline assignment: CDR1 GTSNPN and CDR2 SVGIG (reference sequence). This chain's CDR3 is CAWSVMRPEQYF. CDR3 bases: TGTGCCTGGAGTGTAATGAGGCCCGAGCAGTACTTC.

This clone has just a few counts. The DNA for the CDR3 is TGTGCCAGCAGCCCCCACCCGACAGTATCCGGGGCCAACGTCCTGACTTTC. Its protein is CASSPHPTVSGANVLTF. The J gene is TRBJ2-6, the V gene TRBV11-2, with D possibly matching TRBD1 (5 bases). This CDR3 has 17 residues. V lost 5 bases and J 4 bases, leaving 18 bases between the germline ends. Per the germline V gene, CDR1 is SGHAT and CDR2 is FQNNGV.

This clone was picked up a small number of times. The chain recombines TRBV19 with TRBJ2-1, with D perhaps matching TRBD2 (6 bases). The CDR3 has 15 residues. V gave up 3 bases and J gave up 6 bases, with 15 bases separating them. From germline, CDR1 is LNHDA and CDR2 SQIVND (reference sequence). DNA for the CDR3: TGTGCCAGTAGTATTGGGTCAGGAGGGGTCAATGAGCAGTTCTTC. As protein: CASSIGSGGVNEQFF.

This clone came up once. Other DNA sequences in this specimen translate into the identical CDR3. The J gene is TRBJ2-7, the V gene TRBV4-2; 8 nucleotides agree with TRBD1. Trimming at V came to 0 bases and at J to 3 bases, leaving 1 base not matched to a gene. The CDR3 runs 14 residues. Germline loops: CDR1 LGHNA, CDR2 YNFKEQ. CDR3 in amino acids: CASSQDGTGYEQYF. The CDR3 region has the DNA TGTGCCAGCAGCCAAGATGGGACAGGCTACGAGCAGTACTTC.

This clone was seen more than once but under ten times. The V call is TRBV4-1, the J call TRBJ2-7; 12 nucleotides match TRBD2. With V trimmed by 2 bases and J by 7 bases, 3 bases remained unmatched. CDR1 and CDR2 (germline): MGHRA, YSYEKL. The CDR3 is 14 residues long. Here the CDR3 DNA reads TGCGCCAGCAGCCAACTAGCGGGAGGGAAGGAGCAGTACTTC. Protein: CASSQLAGGKEQYF.

This chain uses TRBV7-9 with TRBJ1-2; 8 nucleotides align to TRBD1. The V and J ends lost 5 bases and 9 bases, in that order; junction bases with no gene match: 8. Germline V gives CDR1 SEHNR, CDR2 FQNEAQ (reference sequence). This CDR3 spans 13 amino acids. CDR3 coding DNA: TGTGCCAGCAGCACCCTGACAGGGGACCGCTACACCTTC. As protein: CASSTLTGDRYTF.

This chain connects TRBV5-5 to TRBJ1-6; possibly TRBD1 for D (5 bases). Germline CDR1 and CDR2: SGHKS and YYEKEE (reference sequence). V lost 6 bases and J 10 bases, leaving 17 bases between the germline ends. This CDR3 comprises 14 residues. CDR3 sequence (DNA): TGTGCCAGCAACCTGCTAGGGGAAGACTCACCCCTCCACTTT. Amino acid sequence: CASNLLGEDSPLHF.

The chain has TRBV6-1 and TRBJ1-4; TRBD1 aligns across 10 bases. Per the germline V gene, CDR1 is MNHNS and CDR2 is SASEGT. Trimming at V came to 6 bases and at J to 10 bases, leaving 8 bases not matched to a gene. The CDR3 runs to 14 residues. CDR3 sequence reads: CASSADRGLRKLFF. The CDR3 DNA reads as TGTGCCAGCAGCGCCGACAGGGGGCTGAGAAAACTGTTTTTT.

This clone was seen only once. The CDR3 is CASAEITEAFF. CDR3 DNA: TGCGCCAGCGCCGAGATAACTGAAGCTTTCTTT. The chain joins TRBV23-1 to TRBJ1-1; D gene ambiguous. TRBV23-1 has ORF status, its function being uncertain. The V end lost 8 bases, the J end lost 5 bases, and 9 bases lay between the germline ends. The CDR3 is made up of 11 amino acids.

V usage is TRBV25-1 and J usage is TRBJ2-5; no clear D. This CDR3 has 11 amino acids. V lost 6 bases and J 5 bases, leaving 7 bases between the germline ends. Germline loops: CDR1 MGHDK, CDR2 SYGVNS. The CDR3 bases are TGTGCCAGCAGAACAGATGAGACCCAGTACTTC. This codes for CASRTDETQYF.

This clone has a single count. This chain links TRBV4-3 with TRBJ1-5; D might be TRBD1 (6 bases). CDR3 length equals 14 residues. V lost 4 bases to trimming and J lost 3 bases, with 10 bases between them. Germline CDR1 reads LGHNA; CDR2 reads YSLEER. CDR3 nucleotides: TGCGCCAGCAGCCTCGGACAGTTCAATCAGCCCCAGCATTTT. This translates into CASSLGQFNQPQHF.

J is TRBJ2-5 and V is TRBV5-1, with D uncertain. Germline V gene lookup returns CDR1 SGHRS and CDR2 YFSETQ. This CDR3 contains 14 residues. Trimming stripped 0 bases from V and 4 bases from J, with 10 bases between. This CDR3 reads CASSLGGSGETQYF. CDR3 DNA: TGCGCCAGCAGCTTGGGTGGCTCGGGAGAGACCCAGTACTTC.

The chain carries TRBV7-8 and TRBJ2-1, with 9 nucleotides matching TRBD2. This CDR3 comprises 15 residues. Germline-derived CDR1 and CDR2 are SGHVS and FQNEAQ. V dropped 3 bases and J dropped 4; count of bases not matched to a gene: 4. The DNA for the CDR3 is TGTGCCAGCAGCTTTACTAGCGGGTGGTACAATGAGCAGTTCTTC. This sequence encodes CASSFTSGWYNEQFF.

J is TRBJ2-5 and V is TRBV7-9; TRBD1 matches 8 bases. V shed 0 bases and J 5 bases; nucleotides not matched to a gene: 5. Per germline, CDR1 SEHNR and CDR2 FQNEAQ (reference sequence). The CDR3 length is 15 residues. CDR3 nucleotide sequence: TGTGCCAGCAGCTTAGCGGCAGGGGGCAGTGAGACCCAGTACTTC. Its translation is CASSLAAGGSETQYF.

The table lists this clone with a count of one. The chain is built from TRBV6-1 and TRBJ1-1; D might be TRBD1 (5 bases). The V gene's germline CDR1 is MNHNS and CDR2 SASEGT. This CDR3 spans 13 amino acids. Trimming took 7 bases from V and 1 from J, leaving 10 bases between them. CDR3 amino acids: CASTETENTEAFF. CDR3 DNA sequence: TGTGCCAGCACCGAGACAGAGAACACTGAAGCTTTCTTT.